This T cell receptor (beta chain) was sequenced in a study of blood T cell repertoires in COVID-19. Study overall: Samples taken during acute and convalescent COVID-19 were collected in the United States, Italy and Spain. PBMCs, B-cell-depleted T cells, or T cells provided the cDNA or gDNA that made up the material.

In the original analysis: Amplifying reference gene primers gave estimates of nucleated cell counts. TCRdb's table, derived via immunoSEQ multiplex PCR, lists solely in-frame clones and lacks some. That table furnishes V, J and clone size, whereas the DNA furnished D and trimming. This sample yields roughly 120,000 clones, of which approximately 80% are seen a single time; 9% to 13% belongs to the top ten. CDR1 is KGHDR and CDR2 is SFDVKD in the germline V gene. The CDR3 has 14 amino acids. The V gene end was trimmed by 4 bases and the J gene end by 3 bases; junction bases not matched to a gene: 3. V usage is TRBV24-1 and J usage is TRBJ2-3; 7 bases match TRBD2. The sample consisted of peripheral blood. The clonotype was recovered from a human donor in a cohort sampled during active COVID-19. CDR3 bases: TGTGCCACCAGTGAGTCCGGGAGGACAGATACGCAGTATTTT. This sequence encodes CATSESGRTDTQYF.